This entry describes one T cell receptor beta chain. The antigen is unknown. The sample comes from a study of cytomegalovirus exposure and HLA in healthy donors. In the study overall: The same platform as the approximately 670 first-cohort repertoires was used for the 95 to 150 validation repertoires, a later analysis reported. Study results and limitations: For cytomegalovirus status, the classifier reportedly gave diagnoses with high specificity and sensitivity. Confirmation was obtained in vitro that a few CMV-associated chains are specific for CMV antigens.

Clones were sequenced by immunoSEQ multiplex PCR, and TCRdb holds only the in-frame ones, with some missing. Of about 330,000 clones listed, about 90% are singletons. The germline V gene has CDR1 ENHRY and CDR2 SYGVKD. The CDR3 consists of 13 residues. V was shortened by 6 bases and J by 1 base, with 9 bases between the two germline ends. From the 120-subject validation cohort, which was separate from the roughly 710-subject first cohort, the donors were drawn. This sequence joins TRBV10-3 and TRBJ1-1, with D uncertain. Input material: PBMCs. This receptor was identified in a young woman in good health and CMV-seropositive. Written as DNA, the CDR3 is TGTGCCATCAGAGCCACAGCGAACACTGAAGCTTTCTTT. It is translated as CAIRATANTEAFF.